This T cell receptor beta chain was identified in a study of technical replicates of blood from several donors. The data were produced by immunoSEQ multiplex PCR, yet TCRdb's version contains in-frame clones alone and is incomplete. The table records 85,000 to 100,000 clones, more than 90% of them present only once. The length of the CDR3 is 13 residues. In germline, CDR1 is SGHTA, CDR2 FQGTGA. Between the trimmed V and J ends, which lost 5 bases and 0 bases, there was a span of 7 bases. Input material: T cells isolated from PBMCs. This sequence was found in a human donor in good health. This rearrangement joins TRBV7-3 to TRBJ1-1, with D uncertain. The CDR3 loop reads CASSPEVNTEAFF. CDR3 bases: TGTGCCAGCAGCCCGGAGGTGAACACTGAAGCTTTCTTT.